This T cell receptor (beta chain) was sequenced during a study of shared clonotypes between healthy human individuals (TCRdb year 2020). A note on the overall study: A few men and two women, aged 18 to 49 years, made up the cohort. Per donor, three plates each were used for CD4 naive and CD4 memory, two for CD8 naive, and one for CD8 memory. To estimate repertoire size and how much clonotypes are shared between individuals, the study performed deep sequencing of blood TCR repertoires from a few healthy adults. Libraries were prepared and TCR repertoires were sequenced by different laboratories using diverse techniques, in order to increase sequencing depth and limit assay-specific biases. Between about 0.94 and 10 billion PBMCs per donor were obtained by leukapheresis.

The CDR3 spans 13 residues, from the cysteine through the phenylalanine. This entry keeps only the CDR3 DNA: 39 bases, framed from base 1. V is cut by 3 bases and J by 4 bases, and the space between the germline ends is 7 bases. Based on the germline V gene, the CDR1 and CDR2 sequences are SGDLS and YYNGEE. To note about this clone: Its binding antigen is unknown. No much larger clone exists at a distance of one base, and base qualities are not known.

The donors were healthy, HIV-negative adults with no recently reported acute infections or vaccinations. All donors were Caucasian adults living in Nashville, Tennessee, USA. Magnetic negative selection was used to enrich CD4+ T cells, after which naive cells were positively selected on CD45RA and the negative fraction became the memory subset. After blood collection by leukapheresis, PBMCs were isolated using Ficoll-Histopaque density gradient centrifugation and then cryopreserved in the vapor phase of liquid nitrogen. Analytical flow cytometry was used to check the purity and quantity of each magnetically sorted T cell population. Each sorted fraction had its genomic DNA isolated and then quantified by UV absorbance on a Nanodrop 2000c. Overall study results and their limits: Clonotypes shared by all four sorted-subset donors showed higher generation probabilities than non-shared clonotypes. Sampling was restricted to blood, and TCR repertoires in tissues likely differ from the TCR repertoires found in blood. Pairwise subsampling indicated that sequencing depth was expected to affect the degree of clonotype sharing among donors. Even with the large sequencing depth, rarefaction of the sorted-subset datasets indicated that sequencing was incomplete. Larger estimated clonotype richness was generally found for naive subsets than for memory subsets. Sharing across a few donors was observed for 5% to 6.5% of naive CD4, over 3% of naive CD8, 2% to 2.5% of memory CD4, and around 0.42% of memory CD8 clonotypes. The small number of donors limited the genetic and exposure-history diversity represented.

Using the deep immunoSEQ assay, TCR CDR3 regions were amplified from genomic DNA by multiplex PCR. Genomic DNA extracted from each cell subset was distributed evenly over all wells of several immunoSEQ 96-well plates, and each plate served as one replicate. For sorted subsets, each replicate PCR was loaded with 150 to 250 ng genomic DNA, equivalent to 25,000 to 30,000 T cell genomes. The purified libraries were quantified using a Qubit 3.0 fluorometer, sized with a Bioanalyzer 2100, and then quantified again using the KAPA Library Quantification kit. A separate single-read 150-cycle Illumina NextSeq 550 flow cell was used to sequence each immunoSEQ 96-well plate. On the authors' methods: Because the immunoSEQ output included only junctional sequences and no quality scores, the filtering could not be the same as the filtering used for full-length reads. To assign V/J genes and CDR3, sequences were annotated against IMGT germline references using PyIR, a Python wrapper for IgBLAST v1.9. Reads were removed for weak V/J assignments (E-value above 1e-6), missing CDR3, stop codons, out-of-frame junctions, or ambiguous translated residues. A V3J clonotype was defined by an identical inferred V gene, J gene, and CDR3 amino acid sequence. Percentage overlap between repertoires was computed as shared unique clonotypes divided by the size of the smaller repertoire. Repertoire richness was assessed with RTK rarefaction, the Chao1 estimator, and Recon v2.1 estimates of unobserved clonotypes. For all TCRbeta clonotypes obtained by the gDNA method from four donors, generation probabilities were computed with OLGA. What TCRdb holds here is the immuneACCESS table cut down to in-frame rearrangements. Part of the clones is not present; checked against another copy, under half of the missing clones reflect an unresolved V gene, and the others are unexplained. The V and J calls and clone size were taken over from that table, and D and trimming were inferred from the DNA. For this sample there are 2,500,000 or so clones; about nine tenths appear just once. The ten top clones hold 0.3% to 0.4% of the sample.

This TCR was recovered from a man between 18 and 29 years old in good health. Some clones in this sample may be carry-over from other donors' samples. The rearranged segments are TRBV9 and TRBJ1-4, with the D gene call left open. Source material: naive CD4+ T cells from PBMCs. This sample's cell subset or site label indicates: CD45RA+ positively selected. The CDR3 reads CASSAGLNEKLFF. In nucleotides, the sequence is TGTGCCAGCAGCGCCGGCCTTAATGAAAAACTGTTTTTT.